This is a list of T cell receptor beta chains from one sample in a study of blood T cell repertoires in COVID-19. Libraries were prepared by immunoSEQ multiplex PCR; TCRdb keeps only in-frame clonotypes and omits some of them. The sample carries about 220,000 clones, 65% to 90% recorded once. Sequenced: peripheral blood. These receptors originate from a woman aged 70-85 years with COVID-19, enrolled during active disease. The CDR3 runs from the conserved cysteine through the conserved F or W. A D gene is named only where the DNA matches it firmly. Only some rows state a clone size, as once, few, many or a class for expanded clones.

V gene,J gene,D gene,clone size,CDR3 protein,CDR3 DNA
TRBV6-5,TRBJ2-1,TRBD1,.,CASRRQGVYNEQFF,TGTGCCAGCAGGAGACAGGGGGTCTACAATGAGCAGTTCTTC
TRBV6-5,TRBJ1-2,.,once,CASTRGQVYGYTF,TGTGCCAGCACCCGCGGACAAGTCTATGGCTACACCTTC
TRBV2,TRBJ1-2,TRBD1,.,CASSENRGFGYTF,TGTGCCAGCAGTGAAAACAGGGGATTTGGCTACACCTTC
TRBV11-2,TRBJ1-6,TRBD1,.,CASSWTGDNSPLHF,TGTGCCAGCAGCTGGACAGGGGATAATTCACCCCTCCACTTT
TRBV5-4,TRBJ2-1,TRBD2,.,CASSLVRLAGDNEQFF,TGTGCCAGCAGCTTGGTTCGACTAGCGGGAGACAATGAGCAGTTCTTC
TRBV19,TRBJ2-1,.,once,CASRPRGVNEQFF,TGTGCCAGTAGACCCCGCGGGGTCAATGAGCAGTTCTTC
TRBV5-8,TRBJ1-4,.,.,CASSLEGTGEKLFF,TGTGCCAGCAGCTTGGAAGGCACCGGGGAAAAACTGTTTTTT
TRBV4-2,TRBJ1-4,.,.,CASSQVEGTTEKLFF,TGTGCCAGCAGCCAAGTAGAGGGGACAACAGAAAAACTGTTTTTT
TRBV19,TRBJ1-1,TRBD1,.,CASSRDRARGTEAFF,TGTGCCAGTTCCAGGGACAGAGCGAGGGGCACTGAAGCTTTCTTT
TRBV6-5,TRBJ1-1,TRBD1,.,CASSRQGGDTEAFF,TGTGCCAGCAGTAGACAGGGGGGAGACACTGAAGCTTTCTTT
TRBV5-6,TRBJ1-5,TRBD1,.,CASSLSGTGLSNQPQHF,TGTGCCAGCAGCTTGAGTGGGACAGGGTTGAGCAATCAGCCCCAGCATTTT
TRBV19,TRBJ1-5,.,.,CASSIREGQPQHF,TGTGCCAGTAGTATAAGGGAGGGGCAGCCCCAGCATTTT
TRBV10-3,TRBJ1-2,.,.,CATVGGAPYGYTF,TGTGCCACCGTAGGTGGGGCCCCCTATGGCTACACCTTC
TRBV10-3,TRBJ1-2,.,.,CAISEKHHGREGDYGYTF,TGTGCCATCAGTGAGAAGCATCATGGCAGGGAAGGTGACTATGGCTACACCTTC
TRBV5-4,TRBJ2-5,.,.,CASSGPPQETQYF,TGTGCCAGCAGCGGCCCTCCCCAAGAGACCCAGTACTTC
TRBV7-9,TRBJ2-7,TRBD2,.,CASSLVSASGGSYEQYF,TGTGCCAGCAGCTTAGTATCGGCTAGCGGGGGCTCCTACGAGCAGTACTTC
TRBV4-2,TRBJ1-1,TRBD1,.,CASSHTGTGGQAFF,TGTGCCAGCAGCCACACCGGGACAGGCGGGCAAGCTTTCTTT
TRBV7-3,TRBJ2-3,TRBD2,.,CASSISGTTPDTQYF,TGTGCCAGCAGCATTAGCGGGACCACCCCGGATACGCAGTATTTT
TRBV30,TRBJ1-1,.,.,CAWRRTSGNTEAFF,TGTGCCTGGAGACGGACTAGTGGGAACACTGAAGCTTTCTTT
TRBV19,TRBJ1-1,TRBD1,.,CASSANRGGYTEAFF,TGTGCCAGTAGTGCCAACAGGGGCGGGTACACTGAAGCTTTCTTT
TRBV11-3,TRBJ1-1,TRBD1,.,CASSQATGGTEAFF,TGTGCCAGCTCCCAGGCGACAGGGGGTACTGAAGCTTTCTTT
TRBV29-1,TRBJ2-7,.,.,CSVARALNYEQYF,TGCAGCGTTGCTCGAGCGCTCAACTACGAGCAGTACTTC
TRBV19,TRBJ1-1,.,.,CASSMERQKAFF,TGTGCCAGTAGTATGGAGCGGCAGAAAGCTTTCTTT
TRBV10-3,TRBJ2-3,TRBD1,.,CAISVQVRQGQQQDTQYF,TGTGCCATCAGTGTGCAGGTTCGACAGGGCCAACAACAAGATACGCAGTATTTT
TRBV29-1,TRBJ1-3,.,.,CSVGLSSGNTIYF,TGCAGCGTCGGACTGAGCTCTGGAAACACCATATATTTT
TRBV10-3,TRBJ2-3,TRBD2,.,CAISQLAGGPVTDTQYF,TGTGCCATCAGCCAACTAGCGGGAGGGCCCGTTACAGATACGCAGTATTTT
TRBV9,TRBJ1-6,TRBD1,.,CASSVEGTAPSPLHF,TGTGCCAGCAGCGTAGAGGGGACAGCTCCCTCACCCCTCCACTTT
TRBV7-2,TRBJ2-3,.,once,CASSRGQTTDTQYF,TGTGCCAGCAGCAGAGGACAAACCACAGATACGCAGTATTTT
TRBV19,TRBJ2-7,TRBD2,.,CASSPTRTSGSYEQYF,TGTGCCAGTAGTCCAACTCGGACTAGCGGATCCTACGAGCAGTACTTC
TRBV7-2,TRBJ1-4,.,few,CASSLSPGWGGEKLFF,TGTGCCAGCAGCTTATCGCCAGGGTGGGGTGGGGAAAAACTGTTTTTT
TRBV9,TRBJ2-2,TRBD1,.,CASSDRDRGTTGELFF,TGTGCCAGCAGCGACCGGGACAGGGGAACCACCGGGGAGCTGTTTTTT
TRBV19,TRBJ2-7,.,.,CASAPQGTGGSYEQYF,TGTGCCAGTGCTCCACAGGGGACTGGGGGTTCCTACGAGCAGTACTTC
TRBV7-2,TRBJ1-6,TRBD1,once,CASSPNPGQGYSPLHF,TGTGCCAGCAGCCCGAATCCGGGACAGGGGTATTCACCCCTCCACTTT
TRBV6-4,TRBJ2-3,TRBD2,.,CASSDAGDTDTQYF,TGTGCCAGCAGTGACGCGGGGGACACAGATACGCAGTATTTT
TRBV5-4,TRBJ2-6,.,.,CASSLEGAKSGANVLTF,TGTGCCAGCAGCTTGGAAGGGGCGAAATCAGGGGCCAACGTCCTGACTTTC
TRBV7-9,TRBJ1-2,.,.,CASSLEGRGYGYTF,TGTGCCAGCAGCTTAGAGGGCAGGGGCTATGGCTACACCTTC
TRBV6-5,TRBJ2-1,.,once,CAVGRNEQFF,TGTGCCGTCGGCAGGAATGAGCAGTTCTTC
TRBV10-3,TRBJ1-5,TRBD1,few,CAISSGQGRSNQPQHF,TGTGCCATCAGTTCGGGACAGGGGAGAAGCAATCAGCCCCAGCATTTT
TRBV19,TRBJ1-3,TRBD1,.,CASSMPLYRGLGNTIYF,TGTGCCAGTAGTATGCCGTTATACAGGGGATTGGGAAACACCATATATTTT
TRBV3-1/TRBV3-2,TRBJ1-2,TRBD1,.,CASSGGQADYGYTF,TGTGCCAGCAGCGGGGGACAGGCGGACTATGGCTACACCTTC
TRBV11-3,TRBJ1-5,.,.,CASSLVAGGNQPQHF,TGTGCCAGCAGCTTAGTGGCGGGGGGCAATCAGCCCCAGCATTTT
TRBV5-1,TRBJ2-1,.,.,CASSLEGGLPFF,TGCGCCAGCAGCTTGGAAGGCGGCCTCCCGTTCTTC
TRBV4-1,TRBJ2-1,TRBD2,.,CASSHSGVLAYNEQFF,TGCGCCAGCAGCCACTCCGGGGTACTAGCGTACAATGAGCAGTTCTTC
TRBV3-1/TRBV3-2,TRBJ1-2,.,.,CASSHERRVSGYTF,TGTGCCAGCAGCCACGAGAGGAGGGTAAGCGGCTACACCTTC
TRBV7-6,TRBJ1-2,.,.,CASSLSPGTRANYGYTF,TGTGCCAGCAGCCTCAGTCCCGGGACACGTGCTAACTATGGCTACACCTTC
TRBV5-1,TRBJ2-5,TRBD2,.,CASSSSSGGAGETQYF,TGCGCCAGCAGCTCTTCGAGCGGGGGGGCCGGCGAGACCCAGTACTTC
TRBV7-3,TRBJ2-1,TRBD1,once,CASSLLPGQGFYNEQFF,TGTGCCAGCAGCTTATTACCGGGACAGGGTTTCTACAATGAGCAGTTCTTC
TRBV6-5,TRBJ1-2,.,.,CASSKLQGVGGYTF,TGTGCCAGCAGTAAATTACAGGGAGTAGGTGGCTACACCTTC
TRBV11-3,TRBJ1-2,.,.,CASSSRQDWHYGYTF,TGTGCCAGCAGCAGCCGACAGGACTGGCACTATGGCTACACCTTC
TRBV6-5,TRBJ1-6,.,.,CASSYGVGGGSPLHF,TGTGCCAGCAGTTACGGGGTAGGGGGGGGCTCACCCCTCCACTTT
TRBV5-1,TRBJ1-6,.,.,CASSLAGSYNSPLHF,TGCGCCAGCAGCTTGGCAGGCTCCTATAATTCACCCCTCCACTTT
TRBV10-1,TRBJ1-1,TRBD1,few,CALQAGQGANEAFF,TGCGCCTTACAGGCAGGTCAGGGGGCCAATGAAGCTTTCTTT
TRBV30,TRBJ1-5,.,.,CAWSVLDSGQPQHF,TGTGCCTGGAGTGTACTTGACAGTGGACAGCCCCAGCATTTT
TRBV11-2,TRBJ2-2,.,.,CASSLVPGMITGELFF,TGTGCCAGCAGCTTAGTCCCCGGGATGATCACCGGGGAGCTGTTTTTT